The rows below give T cell receptor beta chains drawn from one sample of a study of CDR3 diversity in severe acne. Each CDR3 protein gets one entry after TCRdb re-called the PCR reads with MiXCR. The profile shows fewer than 90,000 distinct CDR3 sequences, under 55% of them singletons. The sample consisted of blood. The source of these receptors is a male donor with severe acne vulgaris. Each CDR3 is given with its conserved first and last residue. The order of the fields is D gene, V gene, clone size, J gene, CDR3 protein, CDR3 DNA. D genes are given only for firm matches. The size field is filled for only some rows; it gives once, few, many or a size class.

TRBD2	TRBV4-1	many	TRBJ2-1	CASNRGGLTYNEQFF	TGCGCCAGCAATCGGGGGGGTTTAACCTACAATGAGCAGTTCTTC
-	TRBV19	-	TRBJ1-5	CASSIAGQLNQPQHF	TGTGCCAGTAGTATCGCCGGACAGCTTAATCAGCCCCAGCATTTT
TRBD2	TRBV7-9	-	TRBJ2-5	CASSTSSGSWETQYF	TGTGCTAGCAGCACGTCTAGCGGGAGTTGGGAGACCCAGTACTTC
TRBD1	TRBV19	many	TRBJ1-5	CASSMDRGQPQHF	TGTGCCAGTAGTATGGACAGGGGGCAGCCCCAGCATTTT
-	TRBV11-2	-	TRBJ2-7	CASSTHRGRTSEQYF	TGTGCCAGCAGCACACACCGGGGACGGACCTCCGAGCAGTACTTC
TRBD2	TRBV28	few	TRBJ2-7	CASSLLTSGPSYEQYF	TGTGCCAGCAGTTTACTGACTAGCGGTCCCTCCTACGAGCAGTACTTC
TRBD1	TRBV24-1	-	TRBJ2-7	CATSDKQTGSSYEQYF	TGTGCCACCAGTGACAAACAGACAGGGAGCTCCTACGAGCAGTACTTC
-	TRBV7-2	-	TRBJ1-6	CASSLVSPRDSYNSPLHF	TGTGCCAGCAGCTTAGTATCCCCTCGAGACAGCTATAATTCACCCCTCCACTTT
TRBD1	TRBV7-9	many	TRBJ1-2	CASSRQGNGYTF	TGTGCCAGCAGCCGACAGGGGAATGGCTACACCTTC
-	TRBV10-1	once	TRBJ2-7	CASSFVGSYEQYF	TGTGCCAGCAGTTTTGTGGGCTCCTACGAGCAGTACTTC
-	TRBV20-1	many	TRBJ1-2	CSALTPSARHYGYTF	TGCAGTGCCCTTACACCCTCCGCACGGCACTATGGCTACACCTTC
-	TRBV5-1	-	TRBJ2-7	CASSFYICSARVRTSQRYEQYF	-
-	TRBV29-1	-	TRBJ1-4	CSVENRMDEKLFF	TGCAGCGTTGAGAACAGGATGGATGAAAAACTGTTTTTT
-	TRBV7-9	many	TRBJ2-1	CASRLGGGNEQFF	TGTGCTAGCAGACTGGGAGGGGGCAATGAGCAGTTCTTC
-	TRBV7-9	-	TRBJ2-2	CAHSNRATGELFF	TGTGCCCATTCGAACAGGGCCACCGGGGAGCTGTTTTTT
-	TRBV9	-	TRBJ1-2	CASSGGEAGYTF	TGTGCCAGCAGCGGTGGGGAGGCTGGCTACACCTTC
TRBD2	TRBV11-3	-	TRBJ2-3	CASSLGRSGRASDTQYF	TGTGCCAGCAGCTTAGGTCGCAGCGGGAGGGCCTCAGATACGCAGTATTTT
-	TRBV20-1	many	TRBJ2-1	CSAANNEQFF	TGCAGTGCCGCAAACAATGAGCAGTTCTTC
-	TRBV7-3	many	TRBJ2-1	CASSLALGTYNEQFF	TGTGCCAGCAGCTTAGCTCTAGGAACCTACAATGAGCAGTTCTTC
-	TRBV2	many	TRBJ1-5	CASKVSNQPQHF	TGTGCCAGCAAAGTTAGCAATCAGCCCCAGCATTTT
-	TRBV24-1	-	TRBJ2-2	CATSGDTGTGELFF	TGTGCCACCAGTGGAGACACTGGCACCGGGGAGCTGTTTTTT
-	TRBV29-1	many	TRBJ2-3	CSVEDALASTDTQYF	TGCAGCGTTGAAGATGCCCTAGCTAGCACAGATACGCAGTATTTT
-	TRBV28	many	TRBJ1-2	CASSLSYPPGPRGYTF	TGTGCCAGCAGTTTATCCTACCCCCCAGGGCCTCGGGGCTACACCTTC
-	TRBV29-1	many	TRBJ2-7	CSVQGGLYEQYF	TGCAGCGTTCAGGGGGGGCTCTACGAGCAGTACTTC
-	TRBV5-1	few	TRBJ2-1	CASSFASRQGGGEQFF	TGCGCCAGCAGTTTTGCGAGTCGTCAGGGAGGTGGGGAGCAGTTCTTC
-	TRBV4-3	few	TRBJ1-1	CASSRNPEKSTEAFF	TGCGCCAGCAGCCGAAACCCTGAAAAGTCGACTGAAGCTTTCTTT
TRBD1	TRBV29-1	-	TRBJ2-7	CSVAWGQGSSYEQYF	TGCAGCGTTGCATGGGGACAGGGAAGCTCCTACGAGCAGTACTTC
-	TRBV6-1	once	TRBJ2-2	CASSDRQVTGELFF	TGTGCCAGCAGTGACCGACAGGTTACCGGGGAGCTGTTTTTT